The clone carrying this T cell receptor (beta chain) was counted only a few times. The CDR3 runs 14 residues. Germline V gives CDR1 DFQATT, CDR2 SNEGSKA (reference sequence). With 3 bases removed from V and 8 bases from J, the gap between germline ends came to 16 bases. This sample stems from a study of blood T cell repertoires in COVID-19. Study background: Both acute and convalescent COVID-19 samples were obtained from the United States, Italy and Spain. T cells, B-cell-depleted T cells, or PBMCs supplied cDNA or gDNA.

Per the original data handling: Amplification with reference gene primers provided the estimates of nucleated cell counts. Produced via immunoSEQ multiplex PCR; TCRdb's table is partial and in-frame only. The V and J calls and clone size were taken over from that table, and D and trimming were inferred from the DNA. There are fewer than 300,000 clones in the sample; over 80% occur only once, and about 1.6% lies in the top ten. The chain combines TRBV20-1 with TRBJ1-4, with a weak D call TRBD1 (6 bases). The sequenced material came from peripheral blood. This TCR was recovered from a woman aged 40 to 55 who had recovered from COVID-19. CDR3 sequence (DNA): TGCAGTGCTAGTAGGGGGGGAGTAGGAGAAAAACTGTTTTTT. It translates to CSASRGGVGEKLFF.